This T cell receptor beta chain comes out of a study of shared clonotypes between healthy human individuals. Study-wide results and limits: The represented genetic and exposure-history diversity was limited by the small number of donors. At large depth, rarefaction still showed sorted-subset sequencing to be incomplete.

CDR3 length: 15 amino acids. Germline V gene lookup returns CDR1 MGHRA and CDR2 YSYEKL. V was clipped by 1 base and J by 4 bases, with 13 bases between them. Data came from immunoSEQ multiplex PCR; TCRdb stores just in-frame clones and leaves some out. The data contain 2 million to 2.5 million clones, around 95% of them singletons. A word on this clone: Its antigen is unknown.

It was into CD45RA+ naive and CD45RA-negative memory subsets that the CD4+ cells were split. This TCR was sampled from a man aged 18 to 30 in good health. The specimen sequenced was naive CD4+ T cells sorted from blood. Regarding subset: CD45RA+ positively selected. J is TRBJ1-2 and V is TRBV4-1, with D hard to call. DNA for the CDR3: TGCGCCAGCAGCCAAGGCGGGTCACCGGCCTATGGCTACACCTTC. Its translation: CASSQGGSPAYGYTF.